A selection of T cell receptor beta chains follows, all from one sample in a study of blood T cell repertoires in COVID-19. The table came from immunoSEQ multiplex PCR; TCRdb's copy has only in-frame clones and leaves some out. The sample has roughly 270,000 clones, 82% seen once. Source material: PBMCs or T cells enriched from blood (not recorded which). The receptors were gathered from a man aged 35-49 years who had been exposed to COVID-19. Each CDR3 is given with its conserved first and last residue. D genes are given only for firm matches. Clone size is not always given. Where it is, it says once, few, many or a class for expanded clones.

d_gene	j_gene	abundance	v_gene	CDR3aa	CDR3nt
.	TRBJ1-6	.	TRBV9	CASSEGGQGLSPLHF	TGTGCCAGCAGCGAGGGGGGGCAGGGGCTATCACCCCTCCACTTT
.	TRBJ2-3	once	TRBV7-2	CASSLVGTDTQYF	TGTGCCAGCAGCTTAGTAGGCACAGATACGCAGTATTTT
.	TRBJ2-7	.	TRBV10-3	CAISPSQGGQAEQYF	TGTGCCATCAGCCCTTCTCAAGGAGGGCAAGCCGAGCAGTACTTC
TRBD2	TRBJ2-2	.	TRBV7-2	CASSFRGSKVAGELFF	TGTGCCAGCAGCTTCCGCGGGAGTAAAGTGGCCGGGGAGCTGTTTTTT
TRBD1	TRBJ1-2	.	TRBV7-2	CASSLVGTDAPSGYTF	TGTGCCAGCAGCTTAGTGGGGACAGATGCCCCGAGTGGCTACACCTTC
TRBD1	TRBJ2-2	.	TRBV6-5	CASIKQGAATGELFF	TGTGCCAGCATAAAACAGGGGGCGGCGACCGGGGAGCTGTTTTTT
.	TRBJ1-1	.	TRBV6-5	CASGGLNTEAFF	TGTGCCAGCGGGGGGTTGAACACTGAAGCTTTCTTT
TRBD2	TRBJ2-7	.	TRBV2	CASTLSLAGAYEQYF	TGTGCCAGCACCCTCTCACTCGCGGGGGCCTACGAGCAGTACTTC
TRBD1	TRBJ2-3	.	TRBV6-6	CASSSGTGGFPDTQYF	TGTGCCAGCAGTTCCGGGACAGGGGGTTTCCCAGATACGCAGTATTTT
.	TRBJ2-7	.	TRBV20-1	CSASGSYEQYF	TGCAGTGCTAGCGGCTCCTACGAGCAGTACTTC
.	TRBJ2-7	few	TRBV6-1	CASSELDRLSYEQYF	TGTGCCAGCAGTGAACTCGACAGGTTAAGCTACGAGCAGTACTTC
.	TRBJ2-3	.	TRBV12-5	CASGLGRGGPDTQYF	TGTGCTAGTGGTTTGGGGAGGGGGGGCCCAGATACGCAGTATTTT
.	TRBJ2-2	.	TRBV11-2	CASSLAVGGFGELFF	TGTGCCAGCAGCTTAGCGGTCGGCGGGTTCGGGGAGCTGTTTTTT
.	TRBJ2-1	.	TRBV5-4	CASSLVIAEVNEQFF	TGTGCCAGCAGCTTGGTGATAGCGGAAGTGAATGAGCAGTTCTTC
TRBD1	TRBJ2-7	.	TRBV6-5	CASSWLQGADEQYF	TGTGCCAGCAGTTGGCTACAGGGGGCCGACGAGCAGTACTTC
TRBD2	TRBJ2-3	.	TRBV25-1	CASSGTSGSGTDTQYF	TGTGCCAGCAGTGGCACAAGCGGGAGTGGAACAGATACGCAGTATTTT
TRBD2	TRBJ2-1	.	TRBV19	CASSIAALTGLAGANEQFF	TGTGCCAGTAGTATCGCGGCGTTGACGGGGCTGGCGGGAGCTAATGAGCAGTTCTTC
.	TRBJ1-3	.	TRBV25-1	CASSESLALNTIYF	TGTGCCAGCAGTGAATCGCTGGCCTTAAACACCATATATTTT
TRBD1	TRBJ1-4	few	TRBV30	CAWTVTGVREKLFF	TGTGCCTGGACCGTGACAGGGGTTCGGGAAAAACTGTTTTTT
.	TRBJ2-2	.	TRBV11-3	CASSVALYTGELFF	TGTGCCAGCAGCGTGGCTTTGTACACCGGGGAGCTGTTTTTT
.	TRBJ1-1	.	TRBV7-9	CASSLKGRDAFF	TGTGCCAGCAGCTTAAAGGGGCGGGATGCTTTCTTT
.	TRBJ2-1	.	TRBV7-8	CASQTGVIYNEQFF	TGTGCCAGCCAAACGGGAGTGATCTACAATGAGCAGTTCTTC
.	TRBJ2-7	.	TRBV15	CATSLMAGMREQYF	TGTGCCACCTCTTTGATGGCAGGGATGAGGGAGCAGTACTTC
.	TRBJ2-7	.	TRBV7-8	CASSSNYEQYF	TGTGCCAGCAGCTCAAACTACGAGCAGTACTTC
.	TRBJ2-2	.	TRBV30	CAWSLEGDTGELFF	TGTGCCTGGAGTCTGGAGGGAGACACCGGGGAGCTGTTTTTT
TRBD1	TRBJ1-2	.	TRBV10-3	CAISEVGQAHSRNYGYTF	TGTGCCATCAGTGAGGTGGGACAGGCCCACTCAAGAAACTATGGCTACACCTTC
.	TRBJ2-6	once	TRBV3-1/TRBV3-2	CASAGFSGANVLTF	TGTGCCAGCGCAGGCTTCTCTGGGGCCAACGTCCTGACTTTC
.	TRBJ1-1	once	TRBV7-9	CASSLEKGEAFF	TGTGCCAGCAGCTTAGAGAAGGGGGAAGCTTTCTTT
.	TRBJ2-6	few	TRBV5-1	CASSLTRGAGANVLTF	TGCGCCAGCAGCTTGACCAGGGGGGCTGGGGCCAACGTCCTGACTTTC
.	TRBJ2-7	.	TRBV30	CAWTYGRYEQYF	TGTGCCTGGACTTACGGGAGATACGAGCAGTACTTC
.	TRBJ2-7	.	TRBV5-4	CASSLDKGNYEQYF	TGTGCCAGCAGCTTGGATAAGGGGAACTACGAGCAGTACTTC
TRBD1	TRBJ1-1	.	TRBV5-1	CASKGPRQGAWITEAFF	TGCGCCAGCAAGGGTCCTCGACAGGGGGCTTGGATCACTGAAGCTTTCTTT
.	TRBJ1-4	once	TRBV5-6	CASRQGANEKLFF	TGTGCCAGCAGACAAGGAGCTAATGAAAAACTGTTTTTT
TRBD2	TRBJ2-7	.	TRBV10-3	CAIRAGLAGGKYEQYF	TGTGCCATCAGGGCGGGACTAGCGGGAGGGAAGTACGAGCAGTACTTC
.	TRBJ2-7	.	TRBV7-3	CASSLRSGTAIYEQYF	TGTGCCAGCAGCTTAAGGTCAGGGACTGCTATCTACGAGCAGTACTTC
TRBD2	TRBJ2-2	.	TRBV7-9	CASSLPGGARELFF	TGTGCCAGCAGCTTACCGGGGGGGGCCCGGGAGCTGTTTTTT
.	TRBJ1-4	.	TRBV23-1	CASSQFGGNRASTNEKLFF	TGCGCCAGCAGTCAATTTGGAGGGAACAGAGCATCAACTAATGAAAAACTGTTTTTT
.	TRBJ1-1	once	TRBV27	CASSFPGGTEAFF	TGTGCCAGCAGTTTCCCGGGGGGCACTGAAGCTTTCTTT
TRBD1	TRBJ2-3	.	TRBV5-1	CASSLGTGSSTDTQYF	TGCGCCAGCAGCTTGGGGACAGGGTCTAGCACAGATACGCAGTATTTT
.	TRBJ2-3	few	TRBV6-1	CASSEAGTATSTDTQYF	TGTGCCAGCAGTGAAGCGGGTACAGCCACTAGCACAGATACGCAGTATTTT
.	TRBJ2-3	.	TRBV9	CASSVQDSTFTDTQYF	TGTGCCAGCAGCGTGCAGGACAGCACCTTCACAGATACGCAGTATTTT
.	TRBJ2-5	few	TRBV29-1	CSVRAGGAAGETQYF	TGCAGCGTCCGGGCTGGCGGGGCCGCGGGAGAGACCCAGTACTTC
.	TRBJ2-7	.	TRBV4-1	CASSQVAGSEQYF	TGCGCCAGCAGCCAAGTAGCAGGGTCCGAGCAGTACTTC
.	TRBJ1-1	few	TRBV3-1/TRBV3-2	CASSQGRGEAFF	TGTGCCAGCAGCCAAGGTCGAGGAGAAGCTTTCTTT
.	TRBJ2-2	.	TRBV25-1	CASIGQNYTGELFF	TGTGCCAGCATCGGACAGAACTACACCGGGGAGCTGTTTTTT
TRBD1	TRBJ2-2	.	TRBV19	CASSTPGQDTGELFF	TGTGCCAGTAGTACCCCGGGACAGGACACCGGGGAGCTGTTTTTT
.	TRBJ1-5	.	TRBV30	CAWSHTEGSQPQHF	TGTGCCTGGAGTCATACGGAAGGGAGCCAGCCCCAGCATTTT
.	TRBJ1-5	.	TRBV7-9	CASSFGPAGMPQHF	TGTGCCAGCAGCTTTGGGCCCGCAGGGATGCCCCAGCATTTT
TRBD1	TRBJ2-5	.	TRBV7-9	CASTTGGPPSQYF	TGTGCCAGCACCACAGGGGGCCCCCCGTCCCAGTACTTC